Presented here are 32 T cell receptor beta chains from one specimen sequenced in a study of STAT3 mutations in large granular lymphocyte leukemia. General study findings and limits: In T-cell large granular lymphocyte leukemia, about half of patients showed multiple immunodominant subclonotypes.

The assay was immunoSEQ multiplex PCR, and TCRdb's table has in-frame clones only and misses some. The data show some 37,000 clones, approximately 90% seen once. Their specific antigens are unknown. Sequenced: PBMCs. The receptors originated from a human donor with T large granular lymphocyte leukemia. Some clones in this sample may be carry-over from other donors' samples.

The chain uses TRBV28 and TRBJ1-5; a weak D match, TRBD1 (6 bases). V was shortened by 7 bases and J by 2 bases, with 12 bases between the two germline ends. Germline V gene sequence: CDR1 MDHEN, CDR2 SYDVKM. The CDR3 totals 14 residues. In DNA, the CDR3 is TGTGCCAGCACCCGGGGGCCTGGCAATCAGCCCCAGCATTTT. Protein product: CASTRGPGNQPQHF.

The chain has TRBV28 and TRBJ2-3; TRBD2 matches at 10 bases. This CDR3 spans 16 amino acids. Germline values: CDR1 MDHEN, CDR2 SYDVKM. CDR3: CASEGLAGVHTDTQYF. In DNA form, the CDR3 reads TGTGCTTCGGAAGGCCTAGCGGGGGTCCACACAGATACGCAGTATTTT.

This rearrangement joins TRBV6-5 to TRBJ2-3; D perhaps matches TRBD2 (6 bases). Trimming took off 2 bases at V and 3 bases at J, with 9 bases between the two ends. The CDR3 extends over 14 amino acids. CDR1 and CDR2 from the germline V gene are MNHEY and SVGAGI. This chain's CDR3 is CASSYGGRTDTQYF. CDR3 bases: TGTGCCAGCAGTTACGGGGGGAGAACAGATACGCAGTATTTT.

The chain has TRBV5-4 and TRBJ2-7; no reliable D call. This CDR3 has 15 residues. The germline CDR1 and CDR2 sequences are SGHNT and YYREEE (reference sequence). Trimming stripped 1 base from V and 2 bases from J, with 13 bases between. Here the CDR3 reads CASSLFGGSTYEQYF. Written as DNA, the CDR3 is TGTGCCAGCAGCTTGTTCGGCGGATCTACCTACGAGCAGTACTTC.

This sequence joins TRBV28 and TRBJ2-6; D possibly corresponds to TRBD1 (5 bases). CDR3 length: 16 amino acids. CDR1 MDHEN and CDR2 SYDVKM come from the germline V gene. Trimming took 5 bases from V and 0 from J, leaving 11 bases between them. The CDR3 sequence is CASSHGHLSGANVLTF. Written as DNA, the CDR3 is TGTGCCAGCAGTCATGGACACCTCTCTGGGGCCAACGTCCTGACTTTC.

The genes are TRBV30 and TRBJ1-2, with 7 nucleotides matching TRBD1. This CDR3 has 14 residues. V dropped 3 bases and J dropped 4; count of bases not matched to a gene: 8. Per germline, CDR1 GTSNPN and CDR2 SVGIG (reference sequence). CDR3: CAWSVLGTAYGYTF. CDR3 coding DNA: TGTGCCTGGAGCGTACTCGGGACAGCCTATGGCTACACCTTC.

This clone has just a few counts. The chain uses TRBV10-3 and TRBJ1-3; 7 nucleotides match TRBD1. Germline V gene lookup returns CDR1 ENHRY and CDR2 SYGVKD. This CDR3 has 13 amino acids. Trimming at V came to 7 bases and at J to 2 bases, leaving 2 bases not matched to a gene. The CDR3 DNA sequence: TGTGCCATCAAAGACAGGGCTGGAAACACCATATATTTT. Encoded protein: CAIKDRAGNTIYF.

J is TRBJ2-2 and V is TRBV28, with 10 bases fitting TRBD1. Trimming at V came to 10 bases and at J to 4 bases, leaving 9 bases not matched to a gene. The germline V gene has CDR1 MDHEN and CDR2 SYDVKM. The CDR3 runs 15 residues. CDR3 bases: TGTGCCACCATAGACAGGGGGCGAGTCACCGGGGAGCTGTTTTTT. As protein: CATIDRGRVTGELFF.

The chain joins TRBV5-1 to TRBJ2-1; no reliable D call. V was trimmed by 0 bases and J by 2 bases, leaving 12 bases between them. The CDR3 is 16 amino acids. Germline loops: CDR1 SGHRS, CDR2 YFSETQ. This CDR3 is CASSLVGGSTYNEQFF. The CDR3 region has the DNA TGCGCCAGCAGCTTGGTCGGCGGATCGACCTACAATGAGCAGTTCTTC.

The chain combines TRBV5-8 with TRBJ1-1; a weak D match, TRBD1 (6 bases). This CDR3 comprises 15 residues. CDR1 SGHTS and CDR2 YDEGEE come from the germline V gene. The V and J ends lost 0 bases and 4 bases respectively, with 13 bases between them. This chain's CDR3 is CASSLGSGAGTEAFF. DNA of the CDR3: TGTGCCAGCAGCTTGGGGTCAGGGGCTGGCACTGAAGCTTTCTTT. Drawing the rest from reference TRBV5-8 and TRBJ1-1, the complete variable domain is EAGVTQSPTHLIKTRGQQATLRCSPISGHTSVYWYQQALGLGLQFLLWYDEGEERNRGNFPPRFSGRQFPNYSSELNVNALELEDSALYLCASSLGSGAGTEAFFGQGTRLTVV.

V gene TRBV5-1 combines with J gene TRBJ2-2; TRBD1 agrees at 8 bases. Germline loops: CDR1 SGHRS, CDR2 YFSETQ. CDR3 length equals 16 residues. With V trimmed by 3 bases and J by 1 base, 5 bases remained unmatched. The CDR3 loop is CASSSLGTGNTGELFF. CDR3 bases: TGCGCCAGCAGCTCTCTAGGGACAGGGAACACCGGGGAGCTGTTTTTT.

This clone appeared a few times. The rearrangement joins TRBV20-1 to TRBJ1-2; D not resolved. CDR1 DFQATT and CDR2 SNEGSKA come from the germline V gene (reference sequence). Trimming removed 6 bases from V and 3 bases from J, with 8 bases in between. The CDR3 covers 11 residues. Written as DNA, the CDR3 is TGCAGTGCCCGAAGGGACTATGGCTACACCTTC. Translation gives CSARRDYGYTF.

V is TRBV15 and J is TRBJ1-5; 7 bases fit TRBD1. This CDR3 is 12 amino acids long. Germline CDR1 is LNHNV and CDR2 is YYDKDF (reference sequence). V shed 6 bases and J 12 bases; nucleotides not matched to a gene: 8. The DNA for the CDR3 is TGTGCCACCAGTAGGACAGGAGTCGACCAGCATTTT. This sequence encodes CATSRTGVDQHF. Looking up the rest from reference TRBV15 and TRBJ1-5 gives the full variable domain: DAMVIQNPRYQVTQFGKPVTLSCSQTLNHNVMYWYQQKSSQAPKLLFHYYDKDFNNEADTPDNFQSRRPNTSFCFLDIRSPGLGDTAMYLCATSRTGVDQHFGDGTRLSIL.

The chain recombines TRBV18 with TRBJ1-1; no clear D. V gave up 1 base and J gave up 1 base, with 7 bases separating them. This CDR3 has 14 amino acids. The germline gives CDR1 KGHSH, CDR2 LQKENI. The CDR3 nucleotides read TGTGCCAGCTCACCACTTTGGGGGAACACTGAAGCTTTCTTT. Its protein product is CASSPLWGNTEAFF.

The V call is TRBV2, the J call TRBJ1-5, with 7 bases that match TRBD1. CDR1 is SNHLY and CDR2 is FYNNEI in the germline V gene. The CDR3 runs to 16 residues. V was pared by 6 bases and J by 0 bases, with 8 bases of the junction left unmatched. The DNA for the CDR3 is TGTGCCAGCAGGGGGGACAGCCGATATAGCAATCAGCCCCAGCATTTT. Protein sequence: CASRGDSRYSNQPQHF.

This sequence joins TRBV15 and TRBJ2-3; D is undetermined. Germline V CDR1 and CDR2: LNHNV, YYDKDF (reference sequence). The CDR3 has 15 residues. The V end was cut by 5 bases, the J end by 4 bases, with 16 bases between. The CDR3 nucleotides are TGTGCCACCAGCGGACGTAGAATGGGCGCAGATACGCAGTATTTT. It encodes CATSGRRMGADTQYF.

The rearrangement uses TRBV7-2 and TRBJ2-1; the D gene could be TRBD1 or TRBD2 (5 bases each). CDR1 is SGHTA and CDR2 is FQGNSA in the germline V gene. Trimming removed 0 bases at V and 10 bases at J, with 7 bases between. CDR3 length: 12 amino acids. CDR3: CASSLARGEQFF. The CDR3 nucleotides read TGTGCCAGCAGCTTAGCGAGGGGAGAGCAGTTCTTC.

V and J are TRBV19 and TRBJ2-7; 8 bases match TRBD2. The junction had 6 bases not matched to a gene; V was cut back by 7 bases and J by 4 bases. The CDR3 length is 13 residues. The germline CDR1 and CDR2 sequences are LNHDA and SQIVND (reference sequence). The DNA of the CDR3 is TGTGCCAGTAAGGGGACTAGTGATTACGAGCAGTACTTC. This encodes CASKGTSDYEQYF.

The genes are TRBV30 and TRBJ2-4; no definite D call. CDR1 is GTSNPN, CDR2 SVGIG, per germline (reference sequence). This CDR3 is built from 13 residues. Trimming stripped 7 bases from V and 2 bases from J, with 12 bases between. The CDR3 sequence is CASIPWTKNIQYF. DNA for the CDR3: TGTGCCTCTATCCCATGGACCAAAAACATTCAGTACTTC.

The V call is TRBV5-1, the J call TRBJ1-2; TRBD1 is a possible D gene (6 bases). V lost 0 bases, J lost 2 bases, and 8 bases lay in between. Germline V gene data show CDR1 as SGHRS and CDR2 as YFSETQ. This CDR3 has 14 residues. CDR3 amino acids: CASSLGQGNYGYTF. The CDR3 DNA sequence: TGCGCCAGCAGCTTGGGTCAGGGGAACTATGGCTACACCTTC.

The gene calls are TRBV21-1 and TRBJ1-6. TRBV21-1 is recorded as a pseudogene. CDR3 length: 14 amino acids. The CDR3 is CASSKGRGRSPLHF. Written as DNA, the CDR3 is TGTGCCAGCAGCAAAGGAAGAGGGAGGTCACCCCTCCACTTT.

The V and J genes are TRBV2 and TRBJ1-1, with a weak D call TRBD1 (5 bases). Between the trimmed V and J ends, which lost 7 bases and 9 bases, there was a span of 18 bases. Germline loops: CDR1 SNHLY, CDR2 FYNNEI. This CDR3 has 13 amino acids. The CDR3 DNA sequence: TGTGCCAGCAAAGCTCTGGGGGAGGCGAAAGCTTTCTTT. Encoded protein: CASKALGEAKAFF.

The CDR3: CASSLPHLDEQFF. The CDR3 DNA reads TGTGCCAGCAGTTTGCCCCACCTCGATGAGCAGTTCTTC. The chain is built from TRBV28 and TRBJ2-1; no clear D. Germline V gene sequence: CDR1 MDHEN, CDR2 SYDVKM. The CDR3 has 13 residues. V lost 3 bases to trimming and J lost 8 bases, with 11 bases between them. Full variable domain (missing parts from reference TRBV28 and TRBJ2-1): DVKVTQSSRYLVKRTGEKVFLECVQDMDHENMFWYRQDPGLGLRLIYFSYDVKMKEKGDIPEGYSVSREKKERFSLILESASTNQTSMYLCASSLPHLDEQFFGPGTRLTVL.

This sequence joins TRBV6-5 and TRBJ2-7, with 7 bases aligning to TRBD1. After removal of 0 bases from V and 2 bases from J, the junction contained 4 bases not matched to a gene. The CDR3 sequence is 15 residues long. Germline CDR1 reads MNHEY; CDR2 reads SVGAGI. CDR3 nucleotides: TGTGCCAGCAGTTACTCTTCTACAGGGGCCTACGAGCAGTACGTC. Translated, it gives CASSYSSTGAYEQYV.

The chain combines TRBV18 with TRBJ1-1; tentative D call: TRBD1 (6 bases). The germline V gene has CDR1 KGHSH and CDR2 LQKENI. CDR3 length: 13 amino acids. V was shortened by 1 base and J by 5 bases, with 8 bases between the two germline ends. The chain's CDR3 is CASSPRDITEAFF. In DNA form, the CDR3 reads TGTGCCAGCTCACCACGGGACATAACTGAAGCTTTCTTT. Full variable domain (rest looked up from reference TRBV18 and TRBJ1-1): NAGVMQNPRHLVRRRGQEARLRCSPMKGHSHVYWYRQLPEEGLKFMVYLQKENIIDESGMPKERFSAEFPKEGPSILRIQQVVRGDSAAYFCASSPRDITEAFFGQGTRLTVV.

This chain uses TRBV5-8 with TRBJ1-5; D uncertain. CDR1 and CDR2 from the germline V gene are SGHTS and YDEGEE. V was clipped by 0 bases and J by 0 bases, with 4 bases between them. This CDR3 has 14 amino acids. DNA for the CDR3: TGTGCCAGCAGCTTGGGCCCTAGCAATCAGCCCCAGCATTTT. Translation gives CASSLGPSNQPQHF. The full variable domain, with the rest looked up from reference TRBV5-8 and TRBJ1-5, is EAGVTQSPTHLIKTRGQQATLRCSPISGHTSVYWYQQALGLGLQFLLWYDEGEERNRGNFPPRFSGRQFPNYSSELNVNALELEDSALYLCASSLGPSNQPQHFGDGTRLSIL.

The chain employs TRBV6-1 and TRBJ2-2, with D unresolved. V lost 2 bases to trimming and J lost 9 bases, with 1 base between them. The CDR3 extends over 10 amino acids. Germline V CDR1 and CDR2: MNHNS, SASEGT. The CDR3 loop is CASSEWELFF. The CDR3 nucleotides are TGTGCCAGCAGTGAATGGGAGCTGTTTTTT.

This clone was counted only a few times. The chain carries TRBV19 and TRBJ2-1, with 7 positions matching TRBD2. J gave up 7 bases and V 5 bases, and 11 bases lay outside the gene matches. The germline CDR1 and CDR2 sequences are LNHDA and SQIVND (reference sequence). CDR3 length: 15 residues. This CDR3 is CASSWGSPGRNEQFF. CDR3 nucleotide sequence: TGTGCCAGTAGTTGGGGGTCACCCGGGAGGAATGAGCAGTTCTTC.

The V call is TRBV7-9, the J call TRBJ1-1; D might be TRBD1 (5 bases). The CDR3 covers 15 residues. V gave up 4 bases and J gave up 7 bases, with 19 bases separating them. The germline V gene has CDR1 SEHNR and CDR2 FQNEAQ (reference sequence). The CDR3 spells CASSWPGGMGGEAFF. As DNA, the CDR3 is TGTGCCAGCAGCTGGCCGGGCGGGATGGGGGGTGAAGCTTTCTTT.

The CDR3: CASSDRDTDNEQFF. In DNA form, the CDR3 reads TGTGCCAGCAGTGACCGGGACACCGACAATGAGCAGTTCTTC. The V and J genes are TRBV2 and TRBJ2-1; TRBD1 might be the D (6 bases). CDR1 SNHLY and CDR2 FYNNEI come from the germline V gene. V dropped 3 bases and J dropped 5 bases, with 11 bases sitting between them. The CDR3 sequence is 14 residues long.

The J gene is TRBJ2-5, the V gene TRBV5-1; 7 positions agree with TRBD1. CDR3 size: 17 residues. Trimming cost V 3 bases and J 0 bases; bases outside gene matches: 11. Germline-derived CDR1 and CDR2 are SGHRS and YFSETQ. CDR3 loop: CASSWQGQPRNQETQYF. CDR3 nucleotides: TGCGCCAGCAGCTGGCAGGGACAGCCAAGGAACCAAGAGACCCAGTACTTC.

This CDR3 reads CASSEGPSNQPQHF. The CDR3 coding sequence is TGTGCCAGCAGCGAGGGACCAAGCAATCAGCCCCAGCATTTT. The V and J genes are TRBV5-5 and TRBJ1-5, with a possible D match to TRBD1 (5 bases). In germline, CDR1 is SGHKS, CDR2 YYEKEE (reference sequence). This CDR3 spans 14 amino acids. Deletions cut 4 bases from V and 1 base from J, with 9 bases between.